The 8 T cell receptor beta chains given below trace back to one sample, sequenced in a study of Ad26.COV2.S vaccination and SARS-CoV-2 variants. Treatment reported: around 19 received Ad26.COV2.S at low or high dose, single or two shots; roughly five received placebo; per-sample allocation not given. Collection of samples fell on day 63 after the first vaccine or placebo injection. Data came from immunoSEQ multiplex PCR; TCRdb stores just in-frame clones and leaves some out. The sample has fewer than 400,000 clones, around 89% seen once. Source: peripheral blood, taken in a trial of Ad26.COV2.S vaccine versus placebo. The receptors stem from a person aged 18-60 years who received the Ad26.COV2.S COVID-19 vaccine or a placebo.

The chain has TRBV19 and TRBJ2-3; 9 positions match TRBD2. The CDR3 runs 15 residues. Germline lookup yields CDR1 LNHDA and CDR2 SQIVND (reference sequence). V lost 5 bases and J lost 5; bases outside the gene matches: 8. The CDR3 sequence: CASSSSGAPGDTQYF. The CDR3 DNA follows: TGTGCCAGTAGTTCTAGCGGGGCTCCGGGAGATACGCAGTATTTT. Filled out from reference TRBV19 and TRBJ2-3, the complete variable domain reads DGGITQSPKYLFRKEGQNVTLSCEQNLNHDAMYWYRQDPGQGLRLIYYSQIVNDFQKGDIAEGYSVSREKKESFPLTVTSAQKNPTAFYLCASSSSGAPGDTQYFGPGTRLTVL.

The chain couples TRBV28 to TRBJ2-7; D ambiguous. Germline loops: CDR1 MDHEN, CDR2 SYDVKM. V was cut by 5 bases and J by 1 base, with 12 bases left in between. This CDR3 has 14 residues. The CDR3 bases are TGTGCCAGCAGTCCCCACCATAGTTCCTACGAGCAGTACTTC. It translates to CASSPHHSSYEQYF.

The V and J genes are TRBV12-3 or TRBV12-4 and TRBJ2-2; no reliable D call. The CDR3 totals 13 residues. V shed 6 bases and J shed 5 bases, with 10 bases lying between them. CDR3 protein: CASSQTLTGELFF. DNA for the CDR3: TGTGCCAGCAGCCAAACTTTGACCGGGGAGCTGTTTTTT.

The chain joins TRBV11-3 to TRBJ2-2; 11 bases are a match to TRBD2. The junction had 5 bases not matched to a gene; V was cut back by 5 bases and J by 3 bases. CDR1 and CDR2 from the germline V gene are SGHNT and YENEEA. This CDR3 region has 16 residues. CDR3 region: CASSPGLAEYTGELFF. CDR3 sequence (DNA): TGTGCCAGCAGCCCGGGACTAGCGGAATACACCGGGGAGCTGTTTTTT.

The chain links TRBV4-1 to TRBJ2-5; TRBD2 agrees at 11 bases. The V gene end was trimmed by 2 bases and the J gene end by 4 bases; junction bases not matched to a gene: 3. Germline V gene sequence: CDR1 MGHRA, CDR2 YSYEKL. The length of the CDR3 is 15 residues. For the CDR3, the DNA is TGCGCCAGCAGCCAAATGGGGACTAGCGGAGAGACCCAGTACTTC. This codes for CASSQMGTSGETQYF.

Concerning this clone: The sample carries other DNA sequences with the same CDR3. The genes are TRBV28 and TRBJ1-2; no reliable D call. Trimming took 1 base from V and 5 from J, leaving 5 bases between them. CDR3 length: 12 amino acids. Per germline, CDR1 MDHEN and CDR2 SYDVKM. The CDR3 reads CASSLSSYGYTF. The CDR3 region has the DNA TGTGCCAGCAGTTTATCCTCGTATGGCTACACCTTC.

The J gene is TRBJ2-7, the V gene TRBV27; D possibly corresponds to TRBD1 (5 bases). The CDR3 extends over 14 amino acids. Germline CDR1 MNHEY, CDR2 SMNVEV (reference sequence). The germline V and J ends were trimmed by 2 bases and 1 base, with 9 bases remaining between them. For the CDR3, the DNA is TGTGCCAGCAGTTTAGGCAGGGTTTCCTACGAGCAGTACTTC. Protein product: CASSLGRVSYEQYF.

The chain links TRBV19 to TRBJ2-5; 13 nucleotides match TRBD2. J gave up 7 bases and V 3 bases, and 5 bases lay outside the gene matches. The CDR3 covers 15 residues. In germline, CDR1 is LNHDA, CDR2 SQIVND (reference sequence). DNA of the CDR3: TGTGCCAGTAGTATTGACACTAGCGGGGGGGGGACCCAGTACTTC. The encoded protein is CASSIDTSGGGTQYF.